These 17 T cell receptor beta chains originate from one sample sequenced in a study of T cell responses to AZD1222 COVID-19 vaccine. The table came from immunoSEQ multiplex PCR; TCRdb's copy has only in-frame clones and leaves some out. Among some 120,000 clones listed, more than 75% were seen once. The sequences come from peripheral blood, collected on day 0 of AZD1222 vaccination. These receptor sequences come from an adult in good health.

V is TRBV21-1 and J is TRBJ2-5. TRBV21-1 is shown as a pseudogene. This CDR3 contains 18 residues. Written as DNA, the CDR3 is TGTGCCAGCAGCACCTTTGAGGGGCGCTTACAAATTCAAGAGACCCAGTACTTC. Translating it yields CASSTFEGRLQIQETQYF.

The rearrangement uses TRBV24-1 and TRBJ2-3, with TRBD2 matching 11 bases. Germline CDR1 is KGHDR and CDR2 is SFDVKD. V lost 10 bases and J lost 5; bases outside the gene matches: 7. The CDR3 is 14 amino acids. The CDR3 spells CATAGGTSGDTQYF. CDR3 DNA: TGTGCCACAGCCGGTGGGACTAGCGGAGATACGCAGTATTTT.

This rearrangement joins TRBV18 to TRBJ2-2; D is ambiguous. The length of the CDR3 is 15 residues. V dropped 3 bases and J dropped 1 base, with 9 bases sitting between them. CDR1 KGHSH and CDR2 LQKENI come from the germline V gene. Here the CDR3 reads CASSPGSLNTGELFF. The CDR3 coding sequence is TGTGCCAGCTCACCCGGCAGTTTGAACACCGGGGAGCTGTTTTTT.

The CDR3 coding sequence is TGTGCCAGCAGTACCAACACCAACTCAGAGCCCCAGCATTTT. Amino acids: CASSTNTNSEPQHF. The V gene is TRBV6-2 or TRBV6-3, the J gene TRBJ1-5, with no clear D. Trimming took off 5 bases at V and 8 bases at J, with 16 bases between the two ends. Looked up from germline, CDR1 is MNHEY and CDR2 is SVGEGT. The CDR3 is made up of 14 amino acids.

The rearrangement joins TRBV5-1 to TRBJ1-1; D gene ambiguous. V lost 0 bases to trimming and J lost 0 bases, with 9 bases between them. Germline loops: CDR1 SGHRS, CDR2 YFSETQ. The CDR3 has 15 amino acids. Written as DNA, the CDR3 is TGCGCCAGCAGCTTGGCCCGGCAGATGAACACTGAAGCTTTCTTT. Translation gives CASSLARQMNTEAFF. Variable domain in full (rest from reference TRBV5-1 and TRBJ1-1): KAGVTQTPRYLIKTRGQQVTLSCSPISGHRSVSWYQQTPGQGLQFLFEYFSETQRNKGNFPGRFSGRQFSNSRSEMNVSTLELGDSALYLCASSLARQMNTEAFFGQGTRLTVV.

The chain combines TRBV2 with TRBJ1-4; D possibly corresponds to TRBD1 (6 bases). Germline CDR1 is SNHLY and CDR2 is FYNNEI. This CDR3 contains 16 residues. Trimming removed 3 bases from V and 3 bases from J, with 14 bases in between. CDR3: CASSEVAGASNEKLFF. CDR3 in DNA: TGTGCCAGCAGTGAGGTGGCAGGGGCTTCTAATGAAAAACTGTTTTTT.

This clone has only one observation. The chain uses TRBV7-9 and TRBJ1-2; the D is unclear. The germline V gene encodes CDR1 SEHNR and CDR2 FQNEAQ (reference sequence). Trimming left V 0 bases short and J 0 bases short, with 5 bases between. There are 14 residues in the CDR3. CDR3 loop: CASSLAVPNYGYTF. CDR3 coding DNA: TGTGCCAGCAGCTTAGCGGTTCCTAACTATGGCTACACCTTC.

The DNA for the CDR3 is TGCGCCAGCAGCCCCGGGACAGGGGGTCGGGGGACCAAAAACATTCAGTACTTC. Translating gives CASSPGTGGRGTKNIQYF. The J gene is TRBJ2-4, the V gene TRBV4-3, with 11 bases lining up with TRBD1. Germline loops: CDR1 LGHNA, CDR2 YSLEER. The CDR3 length is 18 residues. Trimming removed 4 bases from V and 2 bases from J; junction bases left unmatched: 10.

The chain combines TRBV6-6 with TRBJ1-4; tentative D call: TRBD1 (6 bases). The ends were cut back, 1 base at V and 8 bases at J, with 11 bases in the middle. CDR1 and CDR2 (germline): MNHNY, SVGAGI (reference sequence). The CDR3 is 14 amino acids. CDR3 nucleotide sequence: TGTGCCAGCAGTTACTGGGGGGGCAAAGAAAAACTGTTTTTT. This encodes CASSYWGGKEKLFF.

The gene calls are TRBV11-2 and TRBJ2-2; D gene unclear. This CDR3 region has 14 residues. Trimming pared 0 bases from V and 4 bases from J, leaving 6 bases between. Per the germline V gene, CDR1 is SGHAT and CDR2 is FQNNGV. CDR3 nucleotides: TGTGCCAGCAGCTTAGATCGGTTCACCGGGGAGCTGTTTTTT. Amino acid sequence: CASSLDRFTGELFF.

The chain uses TRBV19 and TRBJ1-2; 8 nucleotides align to TRBD1. V shed 6 bases and J 3 bases; nucleotides not matched to a gene: 6. The length of the CDR3 is 14 residues. The germline V gene has CDR1 LNHDA and CDR2 SQIVND (reference sequence). This CDR3 is CASSWTGKDYGYTF. The CDR3 nucleotides are TGTGCCAGTAGCTGGACAGGGAAAGACTATGGCTACACCTTC. Full variable domain (remainder filled in from reference TRBV19 and TRBJ1-2): DGGITQSPKYLFRKEGQNVTLSCEQNLNHDAMYWYRQDPGQGLRLIYYSQIVNDFQKGDIAEGYSVSREKKESFPLTVTSAQKNPTAFYLCASSWTGKDYGYTFGSGTRLTVV.

In this sample, this clone turned up a few times. The rearrangement links TRBV21-1 to TRBJ2-1; TRBD1, the table's D call, lacks a check against the DNA. TRBV21-1 is listed as a pseudogene. The CDR3 has 15 residues. CDR3 sequence (DNA): TGTGCCAGCAGAATAACCGGGACAGGGGACAATGAGCAGTTCTTC. Its translation: CASRITGTGDNEQFF.

The chain uses TRBV28 and TRBJ1-1; no firm D call. Trimming removed 3 bases at V and 1 base at J, with 9 bases between. Germline CDR1 MDHEN, CDR2 SYDVKM. The CDR3 totals 14 residues. The CDR3 here is CASSFPWGNTEAFF. The DNA of the CDR3 is TGTGCCAGCAGTTTTCCCTGGGGGAACACTGAAGCTTTCTTT.

This CDR3 is CASSPRTGSDEQYF. CDR3 sequence (DNA): TGTGCCAGCTCACCCCGGACAGGGAGCGACGAGCAGTACTTC. The rearrangement joins TRBV18 to TRBJ2-7; 8 positions match TRBD1. V dropped 3 bases and J dropped 5; count of bases not matched to a gene: 6. The germline gives CDR1 KGHSH, CDR2 LQKENI. This CDR3 has 14 amino acids.

The rearrangement links TRBV6-6 to TRBJ2-2, with no clear D. The CDR3 runs to 14 residues. Per the germline V gene, CDR1 is MNHNY and CDR2 is SVGAGI (reference sequence). V lost 0 bases and J 2 bases, leaving 4 bases between the germline ends. The CDR3 sequence is CASSYSHNTGELFF. CDR3 coding DNA: TGTGCCAGCAGTTACTCACACAACACCGGGGAGCTGTTTTTT.

The chain joins TRBV3-1 (or the pseudogene TRBV3-2) to TRBJ1-2; D is unclear. The V gene's germline CDR1 is LGHDT and CDR2 YNNKEL (reference sequence). CDR3 size: 14 residues. The V gene lost 4 bases and the J gene lost 8 bases, with 17 bases spanning the gap. CDR3 loop: CASSLSGQAAGYTF. CDR3 in DNA: TGTGCCAGCAGCCTCTCCGGGCAGGCCGCAGGCTACACCTTC.

About this clone: Other DNA variants within this sample encode the same CDR3. The rearrangement joins TRBV28 to TRBJ2-7; D gene uncertain. V dropped 3 bases and J dropped 3 bases, with 3 bases sitting between them. Germline-derived CDR1 and CDR2 are MDHEN and SYDVKM. This CDR3 has 11 residues. This chain's CDR3 is CASSLGYEQYF. For the CDR3, the DNA is TGTGCCAGCAGTTTGGGCTACGAGCAGTACTTC.